This TCR beta chain was recovered during a study of T cell changes during pregnancy in multiple sclerosis. This CDR3 is 14 amino acids long. V was pared by 7 bases and J by 6 bases, with 14 bases of the junction left unmatched. The germline gives CDR1 SQVTM, CDR2 ANQGSEA. Produced via immunoSEQ multiplex PCR; TCRdb's table is partial and in-frame only. The sample holds just under 65,000 clones; 85% to 95% are singletons and the top ten take 2.5% to 4%. Here the sequenced sample was CD8+ T cells from peripheral blood mononuclear cells, taken in the second trimester of pregnancy. The source of this sequence is a female donor with multiple sclerosis, enrolled in a pregnancy study. The V gene is TRBV29-1, the J gene TRBJ1-1; 7 bases fit TRBD1. The CDR3 sequence: CSDEGAGVFAEAFF. Here the CDR3 DNA reads TGCAGCGATGAGGGGGCGGGGGTCTTCGCTGAAGCTTTCTTT.